Presented here are 27 T cell receptor beta chains from one specimen sequenced in a study of T cell responses to AZD1222 COVID-19 vaccine. Assay: immunoSEQ multiplex PCR; the TCRdb copy retains only in-frame clones and omits some. The repertoire includes fewer than 110,000 clones, 90% of them detected once, and roughly 5% sits in the top ten. Sample: peripheral blood, taken on day 0 of AZD1222 vaccination. These TCRs come from an adult in good health.

The J gene is TRBJ1-1, the V gene TRBV6-2 or TRBV6-3; D may be TRBD1 (5 bases). The V end lost 2 bases, the J end lost 2 bases, and 6 bases lay between the germline ends. From germline, CDR1 is MNHEY and CDR2 SVGEGT. The CDR3 sequence is 13 residues long. The CDR3 region is CASSYRDNTEAFF. The CDR3 DNA reads TGTGCCAGCAGTTACCGGGACAACACTGAAGCTTTCTTT.

V gene TRBV7-9 combines with J gene TRBJ2-7; D remains ambiguous. This CDR3 has 12 amino acids. V dropped 0 bases and J dropped 10 bases, with 10 bases sitting between them. In germline, CDR1 is SEHNR, CDR2 FQNEAQ (reference sequence). Written as DNA, the CDR3 is TGTGCCAGCAGCTTAGCAGGCACCGATCAGTACTTC. Encoded protein: CASSLAGTDQYF.

The rearrangement uses TRBV6-1 and TRBJ2-4, with 8 bases aligning to TRBD2. The CDR3 runs to 13 residues. V lost 2 bases and J lost 7; bases outside the gene matches: 1. Germline loops: CDR1 MNHNS, CDR2 SASEGT. This CDR3 is CASSESGGNIQYF. The CDR3 bases are TGTGCCAGCAGTGAATCGGGGGGGAACATTCAGTACTTC.

The J gene is TRBJ2-1, the V gene TRBV5-1; a weak D match, TRBD1 (5 bases). The V gene lost 4 bases and the J gene lost 3 bases, with 14 bases spanning the gap. Germline CDR1 SGHRS, CDR2 YFSETQ. CDR3 size: 15 residues. The CDR3 loop is CASSPGPGNYNEQFF. The CDR3, as DNA: TGCGCCAGCAGCCCCGGCCCAGGGAACTACAATGAGCAGTTCTTC.

The rearrangement joins TRBV28 to TRBJ1-5; no definite D call. The CDR3 loop spans 14 amino acids. Germline values: CDR1 MDHEN, CDR2 SYDVKM. Trimming shortened V by 1 base and J by 6 bases, and 10 bases separated the two germline ends. The CDR3 DNA sequence: TGTGCCAGCAGTTTATTGGTCGGAGGTCAGCCCCAGCATTTT. This encodes CASSLLVGGQPQHF. Using reference TRBV28 and TRBJ1-5 for the parts outside the CDR3, the full variable domain is DVKVTQSSRYLVKRTGEKVFLECVQDMDHENMFWYRQDPGLGLRLIYFSYDVKMKEKGDIPEGYSVSREKKERFSLILESASTNQTSMYLCASSLLVGGQPQHFGDGTRLSIL.

This chain links TRBV19 with TRBJ2-4; no clear D. The CDR3 is 14 amino acids. Germline CDR1 and CDR2: LNHDA and SQIVND (reference sequence). The V and J ends lost 3 bases and 0 bases respectively, with 6 bases between them. The CDR3 bases are TGTGCCAGTAGTATTGATCCAGCCAAAAACATTCAGTACTTC. It is translated as CASSIDPAKNIQYF.

This clone showed up just once. Here the CDR3 reads CAISAPDRLYEQYF. The DNA for the CDR3 is TGTGCCATCAGTGCACCCGACAGGCTCTACGAGCAGTACTTC. The chain couples TRBV10-3 to TRBJ2-7; D possibly corresponds to TRBD1 (6 bases). There are 14 residues in the CDR3. V was clipped by 4 bases and J by 3 bases, with 13 bases between them. Germline-derived CDR1 and CDR2 are ENHRY and SYGVKD.

This clone was seen just once. The chain couples TRBV6-2 or TRBV6-3 to TRBJ1-2; TRBD1 might be the D (6 bases). CDR1 and CDR2 from the germline V gene are MNHEY and SVGEGT. The CDR3 sequence is 14 residues long. V shed 6 bases and J shed 3 bases, with 14 bases lying between them. CDR3 in DNA: TGTGCCAGCAGCACAGGGAGCAGGGACTATGGCTACACCTTC. It specifies CASSTGSRDYGYTF.

The gene calls are TRBV2 and TRBJ1-2, with TRBD1 as a possible D gene (5 bases). Germline V CDR1 and CDR2: SNHLY, FYNNEI. V lost 6 bases and J 5 bases, leaving 13 bases between the germline ends. The CDR3 runs to 13 residues. CDR3: CASRMDTEYGYTF. In nucleotides, the CDR3 is TGTGCCAGCAGGATGGACACGGAGTATGGCTACACCTTC.

This rearrangement joins TRBV3-1 (or the pseudogene TRBV3-2) to TRBJ2-3; D remains unclear. Per germline, CDR1 LGHDT and CDR2 YNNKEL (reference sequence). V lost 1 base, J lost 8 bases, and 4 bases lay in between. The CDR3 contains 11 residues. Here the CDR3 reads CASSQGSTQYF. The DNA for the CDR3 is TGTGCCAGCAGCCAAGGGAGTACGCAGTATTTT.

The V call is TRBV12-3 or TRBV12-4, the J call TRBJ1-1, with D tentatively TRBD1 (6 bases). V lost 6 bases, J lost 1 base, and 9 bases lay in between. The CDR3 is 13 amino acids. CDR3 loop: CASRGQTNTEAFF. The DNA of the CDR3 is TGTGCCAGCAGGGGACAAACGAACACTGAAGCTTTCTTT.

The chain couples TRBV6-1 to TRBJ1-4, with no clear D. This CDR3 has 13 amino acids. Germline values: CDR1 MNHNS, CDR2 SASEGT. The ends were cut back, 6 bases at V and 7 bases at J, with 12 bases in the middle. The CDR3 region has the DNA TGTGCCAGCAGCAGAGGTTCTGGTGAAAAACTGTTTTTT. Translated: CASSRGSGEKLFF.

This clone has only a few counts. This rearrangement joins TRBV19 to TRBJ1-2; no firm D call. Trimming took 4 bases from V and 4 from J, leaving 16 bases between them. The V gene's germline CDR1 is LNHDA and CDR2 SQIVND (reference sequence). The CDR3 is 15 amino acids. For the CDR3, the DNA is TGTGCCAGTAGTACCCAATCGGAGCAGGTCTATGGCTACACCTTC. It is translated as CASSTQSEQVYGYTF.

The chain couples TRBV12-3 or TRBV12-4 to TRBJ1-3; D not certain. This CDR3 has 13 amino acids. The V and J ends lost 8 bases and 0 bases respectively, with 8 bases between them. The CDR3 DNA sequence: TGTGCCAGCGGCCCAGTCTCTGGAAACACCATATATTTT. As protein: CASGPVSGNTIYF.

The chain joins TRBV28 to TRBJ1-4; tentatively, D is TRBD1 (6 bases). Germline V gene data show CDR1 as MDHEN and CDR2 as SYDVKM. Trimming left V 3 bases short and J 6 bases short, with 14 bases between. The CDR3 covers 15 residues. The CDR3 is CASSFGGARDEKLFF. Here the CDR3 DNA reads TGTGCCAGCAGTTTCGGGGGGGCGCGGGATGAAAAACTGTTTTTT.

The chain combines TRBV19 with TRBJ1-1, with 7 nucleotides matching TRBD1. CDR1 LNHDA and CDR2 SQIVND come from the germline V gene (reference sequence). There are 12 residues in the CDR3. The V and J ends lost 7 bases and 4 bases, in that order; junction bases with no gene match: 3. CDR3 DNA sequence: TGTGCCAGTAATCCAGGGGGCACTGAAGCTTTCTTT. Encoded protein: CASNPGGTEAFF.

This chain links TRBV28 with TRBJ2-1; a weak D match, TRBD2 (6 bases). Germline V gene sequence: CDR1 MDHEN, CDR2 SYDVKM. V lost 3 bases, J lost 0 bases, and 12 bases lay in between. This CDR3 contains 16 residues. The DNA of the CDR3 is TGTGCCAGCAGTTTTCCGGGGGTTATCTCCTACAATGAGCAGTTCTTC. It codes for CASSFPGVISYNEQFF.

The CDR3 nucleotides are TGCAGTGCTAGTGGGGCCAGCTCAGCAACTAATGAAAAACTGTTTTTT. It is translated as CSASGASSATNEKLFF. The genes are TRBV20-1 and TRBJ1-4, with D possibly matching TRBD1 (5 bases). The germline CDR1 and CDR2 sequences are DFQATT and SNEGSKA (reference sequence). Trimming left V 3 bases short and J 0 bases short, with 14 bases between. This CDR3 comprises 16 residues.

This chain uses TRBV4-1 with TRBJ1-1; 7 bases are shared with TRBD1. The CDR3 totals 18 residues. Trimming cost V 5 bases and J 0 bases; bases outside gene matches: 15. Germline V gene data show CDR1 as MGHRA and CDR2 as YSYEKL. The CDR3 here is CASSKGRVTGRLNTEAFF. CDR3 in DNA: TGCGCCAGCAGCAAGGGGAGGGTGACAGGGAGATTGAACACTGAAGCTTTCTTT.

This rearrangement joins TRBV27 to TRBJ1-6; TRBD1 matches 8 bases. V shed 6 bases and J 6 bases; nucleotides not matched to a gene: 7. The CDR3 totals 15 residues. Per the germline V gene, CDR1 is MNHEY and CDR2 is SMNVEV (reference sequence). The chain's CDR3 is CASRPGTGSNSPLHF. The CDR3 DNA follows: TGTGCCAGCAGACCCGGGACAGGCAGTAATTCACCCCTCCACTTT.

The rearrangement uses TRBV28 and TRBJ1-4; 7 bases agree with TRBD1. The CDR3 is made up of 16 amino acids. Germline values: CDR1 MDHEN, CDR2 SYDVKM. V was pared by 5 bases and J by 5 bases, with 11 bases of the junction left unmatched. The CDR3 DNA follows: TGTGCCAGCAGTGCGGGCGGGACAGCTATGAATGAAAAACTGTTTTTT. It yields the protein CASSAGGTAMNEKLFF.

This chain joins TRBV5-4 and TRBJ1-2, with D unclear. Germline CDR1 SGHNT, CDR2 YYREEE (reference sequence). The CDR3 sequence is 14 residues long. Trimming pared 4 bases from V and 4 bases from J, leaving 14 bases between. In nucleotides, the CDR3 is TGTGCCAGCAGCCCCCCGGGAGTGCCCTATGGCTACACCTTC. Amino acids: CASSPPGVPYGYTF. The variable domain in full, with the rest retrieved from reference TRBV5-4 and TRBJ1-2, is ETGVTQSPTHLIKTRGQQVTLRCSSQSGHNTVSWYQQALGQGPQFIFQYYREEENGRGNFPPRFSGLQFPNYSSELNVNALELDDSALYLCASSPPGVPYGYTFGSGTRLTVV.

V usage is TRBV30 and J usage is TRBJ1-6; 7 bases match TRBD1. CDR3 length equals 16 residues. From germline, CDR1 is GTSNPN and CDR2 SVGIG (reference sequence). J lost 5 bases, V lost 5 bases, and 12 bases had no gene match. The CDR3 coding sequence is TGTGCCTGGGATCGGGACAGCCAGAAAAATAATTCACCCCTCCACTTT. It codes for CAWDRDSQKNNSPLHF.

V and J are TRBV5-4 and TRBJ1-2; D call uncertain. The germline gives CDR1 SGHNT, CDR2 YYREEE (reference sequence). The V end lost 1 base, the J end lost 10 bases, and 14 bases lay between the germline ends. CDR3 size: 13 residues. CDR3 nucleotide sequence: TGTGCCAGCAGCTTGTTCTCCGACAACGACTACACCTTC. This encodes CASSLFSDNDYTF.

This clone showed up just once. CDR3 in DNA: TGTGCCAGCAGTTCTGGAGGGGTGGTAAAGACCCAGTACTTC. Translating it yields CASSSGGVVKTQYF. The chain combines TRBV28 with TRBJ2-5; D perhaps matches TRBD2 (6 bases). Germline CDR1 is MDHEN and CDR2 is SYDVKM. Trimming cost V 4 bases and J 6 bases, with 15 bases left between them. There are 14 residues in the CDR3.

The J gene is TRBJ2-7, the V gene TRBV30, with 8 bases lining up with TRBD1. This CDR3 contains 14 residues. Germline values: CDR1 GTSNPN, CDR2 SVGIG (reference sequence). V shed 4 bases and J 5 bases; nucleotides not matched to a gene: 10. In DNA form, the CDR3 reads TGTGCCTGGATTGCAGGACAGGGTCCCCACGAGCAGTACTTC. It translates to CAWIAGQGPHEQYF.

The genes are TRBV18 and TRBJ2-1; TRBD1 matches 11 bases. Germline V gene lookup returns CDR1 KGHSH and CDR2 LQKENI. The V and J ends lost 4 bases and 5 bases, in that order; junction bases with no gene match: 7. The CDR3 extends over 16 amino acids. CDR3 DNA sequence: TGTGCCAGCTCACTAATGGGACAGGGGGGAAACAATGAGCAGTTCTTC. It codes for CASSLMGQGGNNEQFF.